This T cell receptor (beta chain) derives from a study of T cell changes during pregnancy in multiple sclerosis. From germline, CDR1 is SGHRS and CDR2 YFSETQ. J was trimmed by 4 bases and V by 2 bases; bases with no gene match: 9. CDR3 length equals 16 residues. Generated by immunoSEQ multiplex PCR, the TCRdb table keeps only in-frame clones and is missing some. The table lists around 62,000 clones, 90% of them singletons. The sequence was obtained from a female donor in good health, enrolled as a control in a pregnancy study. The chain couples TRBV5-1 to TRBJ2-7; TRBD1 matches at 10 bases. Sample: peripheral blood, taken in the second trimester of pregnancy. DNA of the CDR3: TGCGCCAGCAGCTTAGATAGACCGGGACAGGGGTACGAGCAGTACTTC. As protein: CASSLDRPGQGYEQYF.